The clone carrying this TCR beta chain is deemed medium-sized (0.01 to 0.1%). As yet, its antigen is unknown. Sequencing was performed with immunoSEQ multiplex PCR; in TCRdb, only in-frame clones are kept and a portion is missing. The repertoire includes about 12,000 clones, approximately 84% of them detected once, and more than 8% sits in the top ten. Trimming removed 4 bases from V and 4 bases from J, with 8 bases in between. Per the germline V gene, CDR1 is SGHKS and CDR2 is YYEKEE (reference sequence). The CDR3 length is 13 residues. The record originates from a study of tumor-infiltrating lymphocytes in localized non-small cell lung cancer. About the study: Patients included smokers and never-smokers with various histologies, some sampled after neoadjuvant chemotherapy.

Overall study findings and caveats: Tumor T-cell fraction was not associated with recurrence-free survival. Technical variation could not be separated from intratumor heterogeneity here. TCR sequencing covered a subset of patients with enough tissue.

J is TRBJ1-4 and V is TRBV5-5; weak D call: TRBD1 (5 bases). The TCR originated in a human donor with non-small cell lung cancer. The material sequenced was lung tumor tissue. Here the CDR3 DNA reads TGTGCCAGCAGCGGGACGGTTAATGAAAAACTGTTTTTT. Encoded protein: CASSGTVNEKLFF. The whole variable domain, filled in from reference TRBV5-5 and TRBJ1-4, reads DAGVTQSPTHLIKTRGQQVTLRCSPISGHKSVSWYQQVLGQGPQFIFQYYEKEERGRGNFPDRFSARQFPNYSSELNVNALLLGDSALYLCASSGTVNEKLFFGSGTQLSVL.